The 18 T cell receptor beta chains in this list originate from one sample, sequenced in a study of blood T cells in healthy people across ages. A J-beta primer mix and a sample-barcoded 5' primer were used in a second PCR of about 7 to 11 cycles. MiXCR, applied by TCRdb to the 5' RACE reads, yields one record per CDR3 protein. This table has about 720,000 distinct CDR3 sequences, around a quarter appearing once. These data were also reused for a study on T cells of mothers and their children.

Sequencing input: blood. These receptors were taken from a boy between 10 and 17 years old in good health.

The chain joins TRBV7-8 to TRBJ2-5; 9 nucleotides align to TRBD1. The last part of the DNA fits TRBJ2-1 better; the J call may be wrong. Germline V gene data show CDR1 as SGHVS and CDR2 as FQNEAQ. The CDR3 loop spans 14 amino acids. CDR3 nucleotide sequence: TGTGCCAGCAGCACGGGACAGGGTACAAATGAGCAGTTCTTC. Protein: CASSTGQGTNEQFF.

There are a few counts of this clonotype. V usage is TRBV27 and J usage is TRBJ2-3; D may be TRBD2 (6 bases). This CDR3 is 15 amino acids long. From germline, CDR1 is MNHEY and CDR2 SMNVEV (reference sequence). V lost 2 bases to trimming and J lost 4 bases, with 13 bases between them. The CDR3 nucleotides read TGTGCCAGCAGTTTAAGGCTAGCGCCGGCAGATACGCAGTATTTT. Its translation: CASSLRLAPADTQYF.

The J gene is TRBJ1-5, the V gene TRBV6-1; D not resolved. The CDR3 covers 12 residues. With 7 bases removed from V and 9 bases from J, the gap between germline ends came to 13 bases. Germline V gene sequence: CDR1 MNHNS, CDR2 SASEGT. The CDR3 sequence: CASKESGGPQHF. The CDR3 DNA follows: TGTGCCAGCAAGGAGTCGGGTGGGCCCCAGCATTTT.

About this clonotype itself: The CDR3 does not end in the conserved phenylalanine or tryptophan, so this is likely a read error. The chain couples TRBV7-9 to TRBJ2-4; no clear D gene. V gave up 5 bases and J gave up 5 bases, with 13 bases separating them. Germline V lookup: CDR1 SEHNR, CDR2 FQNEAQ (reference sequence). The CDR3 length is 14 residues. The CDR3 loop reads CASSPRRDENIQYY. CDR3 DNA: TGTGCCAGCAGCCCCAGAAGGGATGAAAACATTCAGTACTAC.

This clonotype was counted between two and nine times. The rearrangement uses TRBV29-1 and TRBJ2-1; 7 bases agree with TRBD1. Gene TRBJ2-7 matches the end of the DNA better, so the J call may be wrong. CDR3 size: 13 residues. Germline V gene lookup returns CDR1 SQVTM and CDR2 ANQGSEA. CDR3 loop: CSVQTGISYEQYF. CDR3 DNA sequence: TGCAGCGTCCAGACAGGGATCTCCTACGAGCAGTACTTC.

This clonotype turned up a few times. The chain has TRBV27 and TRBJ1-5, with TRBD1 as a possible D gene (5 bases). Trimming removed 5 bases at V and 1 base at J, with 18 bases between. This CDR3 comprises 17 residues. Germline V CDR1 and CDR2: MNHEY, SMNVEV (reference sequence). The CDR3, as DNA: TGTGCCAGCAGTATCACGGGGCAGACTATCAGCAATCAGCCCCAGCATTTT. Residues: CASSITGQTISNQPQHF.

V gene TRBV7-2 combines with J gene TRBJ2-1; the D is unclear. Germline CDR1 reads SGHTA; CDR2 reads FQGNSA. V gave up 7 bases and J gave up 0 bases, with 13 bases separating them. This CDR3 region has 15 residues. The CDR3 region is CASTRDKSSYNEQFF. In DNA, the CDR3 is TGTGCCAGCACCCGAGACAAGAGCTCCTACAATGAGCAGTTCTTC.

The V and J genes are TRBV5-5 and TRBJ1-4; possible D gene TRBD1, 6 bases. There are 16 residues in the CDR3. Germline values: CDR1 SGHKS, CDR2 YYEKEE (reference sequence). V was clipped by 4 bases and J by 4 bases, with 17 bases between them. CDR3 region: CASSPRGGQINEKLFF. The CDR3 region has the DNA TGTGCCAGCAGCCCCCGAGGGGGGCAGATTAATGAAAAACTGTTTTTT. Complete variable domain (other parts from reference TRBV5-5 and TRBJ1-4): DAGVTQSPTHLIKTRGQQVTLRCSPISGHKSVSWYQQVLGQGPQFIFQYYEKEERGRGNFPDRFSARQFPNYSSELNVNALLLGDSALYLCASSPRGGQINEKLFFGSGTQLSVL.

This chain's CDR3 is CASSLEQGAETQYF. CDR3 sequence (DNA): TGTGCCAGCAGCTTAGAACAGGGGGCGGAGACCCAGTACTTC. V gene TRBV7-9 combines with J gene TRBJ2-5; 9 nucleotides match TRBD1. Germline V gene data show CDR1 as SEHNR and CDR2 as FQNEAQ (reference sequence). Trimming took 1 base from V and 5 from J; bases not matched to a gene: 2. The CDR3 covers 14 residues.

This clonotype appeared once. The rearrangement links TRBV7-3 to TRBJ2-3; weak D call: TRBD2 (5 bases). V was trimmed by 2 bases and J by 4 bases, leaving 10 bases between them. Germline V gene sequence: CDR1 SGHTA, CDR2 FQGTGA. The CDR3 is 14 amino acids. This CDR3 is CASSLQGSADTQYF. The CDR3 DNA follows: TGTGCCAGCAGCTTACAAGGGAGTGCAGATACGCAGTATTTT.

The genes are TRBV5-1 and TRBJ2-1, with 11 bases that match TRBD2. From germline, CDR1 is SGHRS and CDR2 YFSETQ. V lost 3 bases to trimming and J lost 10 bases; unmatched junction nucleotides: 9. The CDR3 runs 15 residues. The CDR3 sequence: CASSSIAGGLEEQFF. The CDR3 coding sequence is TGCGCCAGCAGCTCGATAGCGGGGGGGCTGGAGGAGCAGTTCTTC.

The sample holds a few counts of this clonotype. This sequence joins TRBV28 and TRBJ2-1, with a tentative D call TRBD2 (6 bases). Between the trimmed V and J ends, which lost 6 bases and 10 bases, there was a span of 13 bases. The CDR3 is 12 amino acids. Looked up from germline, CDR1 is MDHEN and CDR2 is SYDVKM. CDR3 bases: TGTGCCAGCAGCCTCACTAGCCTCGAGCAGTTCTTC. Translation gives CASSLTSLEQFF.

The chain is built from TRBV30 and TRBJ1-2, with 9 nucleotides matching TRBD1. V shed 7 bases, J shed 4 bases, and the junction held 13 bases outside the gene matches. Germline assignment: CDR1 GTSNPN and CDR2 SVGIG (reference sequence). This CDR3 is built from 15 residues. The CDR3 spells CASHGTGTIPYGYTF. DNA for the CDR3: TGTGCCTCACATGGGACAGGGACTATTCCCTATGGCTACACCTTC.

The CDR3 spells CAIRPQGDDYGYTF. CDR3 nucleotides: TGTGCCATCAGACCGCAGGGGGATGACTATGGCTACACCTTC. This chain connects TRBV10-3 to TRBJ1-2; 7 bases agree with TRBD1. The CDR3 is made up of 14 amino acids. V lost 6 bases and J lost 3; bases outside the gene matches: 7. Germline-derived CDR1 and CDR2 are ENHRY and SYGVKD.

This clonotype was counted only a few times. This rearrangement joins TRBV4-1 to TRBJ2-5, with 7 bases matching TRBD2. The J call is doubtful: the DNA matches TRBJ2-7 better. CDR1 is MGHRA, CDR2 YSYEKL, per germline. This CDR3 has 15 amino acids. CDR3: CASSESASGDYEQYF. Written as DNA, the CDR3 is TGCGCCAGCAGCGAAAGTGCTAGCGGAGACTACGAGCAGTACTTC.

The genes are TRBV4-1 and TRBJ1-4; 7 bases map to TRBD1. Germline V gene sequence: CDR1 MGHRA, CDR2 YSYEKL. The CDR3 has 15 residues. J was trimmed by 5 bases and V by 2 bases; bases with no gene match: 5. CDR3 sequence reads: CASSQPGQMNEKLFF. The CDR3 nucleotides read TGCGCCAGCAGCCAACCGGGACAGATGAATGAAAAACTGTTTTTT.

This clonotype was seen only once. V and J are TRBV6-6 and TRBJ2-5; 7 bases line up with TRBD1. The J call could be wrong; TRBJ2-7 is a better fit for the DNA end. CDR1 is MNHNY, CDR2 SVGAGI, per germline (reference sequence). The CDR3 consists of 13 residues. CDR3 protein: CASNPGQAYEQYF. CDR3 DNA sequence: TGTGCCAGCAACCCCGGACAGGCCTACGAGCAGTACTTC.

The chain couples TRBV20-1 to TRBJ2-1; a possible D gene is TRBD2 (5 bases). The CDR3 sequence is 12 residues long. Trimming took off 0 bases at V and 8 bases at J, with 8 bases between the two ends. Germline V gives CDR1 DFQATT, CDR2 SNEGSKA (reference sequence). The DNA for the CDR3 is TGCAGTGCTAGAGATGAGGGTGATGAGCAGTTCTTC. Translated: CSARDEGDEQFF.